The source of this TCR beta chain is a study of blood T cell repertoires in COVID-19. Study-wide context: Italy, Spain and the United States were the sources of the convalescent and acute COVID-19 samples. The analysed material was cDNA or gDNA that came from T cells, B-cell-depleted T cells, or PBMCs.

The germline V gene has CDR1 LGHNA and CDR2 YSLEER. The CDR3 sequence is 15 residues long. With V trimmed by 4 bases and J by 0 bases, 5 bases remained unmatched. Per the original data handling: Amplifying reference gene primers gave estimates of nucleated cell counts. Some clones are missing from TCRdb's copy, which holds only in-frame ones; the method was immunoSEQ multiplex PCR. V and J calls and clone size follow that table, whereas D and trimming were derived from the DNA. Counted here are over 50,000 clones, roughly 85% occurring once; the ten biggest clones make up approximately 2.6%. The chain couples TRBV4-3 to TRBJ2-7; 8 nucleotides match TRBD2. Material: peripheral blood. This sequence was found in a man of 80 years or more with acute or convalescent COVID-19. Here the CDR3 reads CASSPTAGDSYEQYF. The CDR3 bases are TGCGCCAGCAGCCCCACAGCGGGGGACTCCTACGAGCAGTACTTC.